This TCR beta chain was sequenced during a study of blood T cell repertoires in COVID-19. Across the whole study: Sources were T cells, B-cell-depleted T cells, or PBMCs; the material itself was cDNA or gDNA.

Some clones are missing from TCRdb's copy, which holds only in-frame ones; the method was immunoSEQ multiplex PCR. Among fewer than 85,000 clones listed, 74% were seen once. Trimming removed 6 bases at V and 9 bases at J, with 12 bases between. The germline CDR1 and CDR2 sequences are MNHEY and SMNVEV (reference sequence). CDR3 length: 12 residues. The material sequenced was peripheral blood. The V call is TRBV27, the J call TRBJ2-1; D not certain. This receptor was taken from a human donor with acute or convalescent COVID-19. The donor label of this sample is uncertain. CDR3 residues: CASRGDNGEQFF. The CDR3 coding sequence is TGTGCCAGCAGAGGAGATAACGGTGAGCAGTTCTTC.